This TCR beta chain was observed in a study of blood T cell repertoires in COVID-19. The wider study: Whether acute or convalescent, the COVID-19 samples came from the United States, Italy and Spain. T cells, B-cell-depleted T cells, or PBMCs supplied cDNA or gDNA.

Per the authors' pipeline: Using reference gene primer amplification, nucleated cell counts were estimated. TCRdb keeps only in-frame clones here, not all; method: immunoSEQ multiplex PCR. V, J and clone size are taken as reported in that table, and D and trimming were inferred from the DNA itself. Among about 260,000 clones, under 90% were seen once, and the ten largest hold 4.2%. The sample comprised peripheral blood. The TCR was taken from a man in his sixties with acute or convalescent COVID-19.

The CDR3 here is CASNRANSFTDTQYF. CDR3 coding DNA: TGCGCCAGCAACAGGGCTAACTCTTTCACAGATACGCAGTATTTT. The V call is TRBV5-1, the J call TRBJ2-3; TRBD1 is a possible D gene (6 bases). CDR3 size: 15 residues. With 6 bases removed from V and 2 bases from J, the gap between germline ends came to 16 bases. The germline V gene has CDR1 SGHRS and CDR2 YFSETQ. The variable domain in full, with the rest retrieved from reference TRBV5-1 and TRBJ2-3, is KAGVTQTPRYLIKTRGQQVTLSCSPISGHRSVSWYQQTPGQGLQFLFEYFSETQRNKGNFPGRFSGRQFSNSRSEMNVSTLELGDSALYLCASNRANSFTDTQYFGPGTRLTVL.